This TCR beta chain emerged from a study of CD8+CD57+ T cells in acquired aplastic anemia. The study profiled TCR beta VDJ and CDR3 using genomic DNA as template. MiXCR was run by TCRdb on the reads, yielding one entry per CDR3 protein. Of about 68,000 distinct CDR3 sequences listed, 45% to 55% are singletons. Trimming took 9 bases from V and 3 from J, leaving 17 bases between them. The V gene's germline CDR1 is LNHDA and CDR2 SQIVND (reference sequence). The CDR3 runs to 14 residues. The sequencing input was sorted CD4+, CD8+, or CD8+CD57+ T cells (not recorded which) from PBMCs. The source is a human donor in good health, serving as a control. This chain links TRBV19 with TRBJ1-2, with D unresolved. The CDR3 DNA sequence: TGTGCCAGCAGTTTCGGGAGAGCTGACTATGGCTACACCTTC. The encoded protein is CASSFGRADYGYTF.